The T cell receptor (beta chain) described here comes from a study of blood T cell repertoires in COVID-19. Turning to the study itself: Researchers got acute and convalescent COVID-19 samples from the United States, Italy and Spain.

The CDR3 loop spans 15 amino acids. The V gene's germline CDR1 is SGHKS and CDR2 YYEKEE (reference sequence). The ends lost 4 bases at V and 4 bases at J; junction bases unmatched: 3. In assigning cohorts, the study relied on participant-reported clinical history. Donors of Cohort 3 who recovered were those that had two negative PCRs, clearance, or symptom resolution. TCRdb keeps only in-frame clones here, not all; method: immunoSEQ multiplex PCR. The data show around 300,000 clones, about 88% seen once. The chain uses TRBV5-5 and TRBJ2-1; 12 nucleotides match TRBD2. The TCR originated in a woman aged 45-60 years who had recovered from COVID-19. The specimen was PBMCs or T cells enriched from blood (not recorded which). The CDR3: CASSPGLAGYNEQFF. The CDR3, as DNA: TGTGCCAGCAGCCCCGGACTAGCGGGGTACAATGAGCAGTTCTTC.